This record covers a single T cell receptor (beta chain). The antigen it binds to is not known. The read finishes 3 residues shy of the CDR3 end, and the germline J gene is used to complete it. Equivalent amounts of genomic DNA from CVID and control samples were used as sequencing input. For every sample, a 60 bp segment covering the rearranged TCRbeta CDR3 region was amplified and then sequenced. The immunoSEQ assay, a bias-corrected multiplex PCR combined with high-throughput sequencing, was used for TCRbeta amplification. The original pipeline was this. Every unique nucleotide sequence was considered a clone and was annotated with V, D and J genes, copy number and frequency. Sequences were labeled productive if in frame, and non-productive if out of frame or containing stop codons. As previously described, Shannon's entropy was used to calculate clonality. Mean CDR3 Kyte-Doolittle hydropathy was derived from the predicted amino acid sequences of productive clones. Scaled V gene usage was hierarchically clustered using Manhattan distance and complete linkage with the R hclust function. Clone sharing by CDR3 amino acid sequence was assessed by resampling 12 repertoires per group over 100 rounds. The repertoires were searched for 70 published EBV-specific TCRbeta sequences and 200 to 300 published CMV-specific TCRbeta sequences. A couple of CVID samples that yielded fewer than 10,000 sequences were excluded from the analysis, so 42 CVID repertoires were retained. In TCRdb, the immuneACCESS table is reduced to in-frame sequences with V and J assigned. These tables do not hold every clone; where another copy was compared, an unresolved V gene accounts for under half, and the others remain unexplained. V and J calls and clone size are copied from that table; D and trimming were computed from the DNA. This sample holds some 17,000 clones in total, without any singletons. Approximately 14% of the sample rests with the top ten.

This entry comes from a study of T cell clonality in common variable immunodeficiency (dated by TCRdb to 2013 to 2016). CVID was diagnosed by standard criteria: serum IgG, IgA and/or IgM reduced below normal range, plus specific antibody deficiency. The CVID group comprised some 45 subjects, about 15 female and around 30 male, aged roughly 9 to 64 years with a mean age of around 36. Most CVID patients and most healthy controls were of Caucasian heritage. At the time of study participation, every CVID subject had been on replacement immunoglobulin therapy for at least one year. At the time of blood collection, no CVID subject was ill or was being treated with immunomodulatory or immunosuppressive medication. Heparinized peripheral whole blood samples of about 4.5 to 9 ml were obtained from each donor. Genomic DNA from adults with common variable immune deficiency (CVID) and from healthy adult controls was the source for sequencing TCRbeta CDR3 repertoires. Diluted blood was density-centrifuged over Hypaque 1077 or Ficoll-Paque to isolate peripheral blood mononuclear cells. Genomic DNA was obtained from unsorted mononuclear cells using either Qiagen column purification or a centrifugation-based method.

General conclusions and limits of the study: CVID subjects shared fewer TCRbeta clones with each other than healthy controls did (p < 0.0001). Correlations of repertoire features with clinical complications were constrained by heterogeneity among patients within the CVID cohort. TCRbeta clonality was higher in CVID subjects than in healthy controls (t-test p = 0.018), and the increase was most characteristic of about a third of subjects. CVID TCRbeta sequences reportedly showed fewer deletions and N-nucleotide insertions and lacked highly modified clones with 13 or more V deletions. Even though DNA input was equal, the average per sample came to 82,000 or so unique sequences for controls compared with about 30,000 for CVID samples. It was noted by the authors that sequencing of the repertoires of T cell subpopulations would be needed to clarify the cause of the increased clonality in CVID.

CDR1 and CDR2 are drawn from the germline V gene: MNHNS, SASEGT. Germline trimming amounts to 0 bases on V and 5 bases on J, with 6 as the count of junction bases outside the gene matches. CDR3 length: 17 amino acids, cysteine to phenylalanine. The 42 bases shown cover part of the CDR3, and their frame starts at base 1. Input material: peripheral blood mononuclear cells. The source of this sequence is a human donor with common variable immunodeficiency. The V and J segments used are TRBV6-1 and TRBJ2-2, with TRBD1 matching 10 junction bases. The CDR3 bases that were read are TGTGCCAGCAGTGAAGCATGGACAGGGGGAGGGACCGGGGAG. Translated, this gives CASSEAWTGGGTGE. The full CDR3 sequence reads CASSEAWTGGGTGELFF.